This T cell receptor beta chain was sequenced for a study of a mutant IDH1 vaccine in newly diagnosed glioma. Study context: Eight vaccine injections were given to patients in weeks 1, 3, 5, 7, 11, 15, 19 and 23. Vaccine dosing followed radiotherapy by 4-6 weeks, or accompanied temozolomide cycles. Patients had received radiotherapy, temozolomide, or both previously, most receiving both.

This clone was observed once. The antigen is not known. Regarding time point: week 23, last vaccination. A 20-mer mutant IDH1 peptide at 300 ug was injected subcutaneously with topical imiquimod. Method: immunoSEQ multiplex PCR; TCRdb's copy keeps in-frame clones and lacks some. The table has tens of thousands of clones, over 70% seen once. The sequence came from a man aged 18 to 35 with glioma. Sample: PBMCs, taken from a glioma patient whose treatment included an IDH1 peptide vaccine.

The CDR3 is CASSLKGADGTEAFF. CDR3 sequence (DNA): TGTGCCAGCAGCTTAAAGGGGGCTGATGGCACTGAAGCTTTCTTT. The V gene is TRBV7-3, the J gene TRBJ1-1; 7 nucleotides agree with TRBD1. Germline V gene lookup returns CDR1 SGHTA and CDR2 FQGTGA. The CDR3 spans 15 residues. The ends lost 1 base at V and 4 bases at J; junction bases unmatched: 6. The full variable domain, its missing parts supplied by reference TRBV7-3 and TRBJ1-1, is GAGVSQTPSNKVTEKGKYVELRCDPISGHTALYWYRQSLGQGPEFLIYFQGTGAADDSGLPNDRFFAVRPEGSVSTLKIQRTERGDSAVYLCASSLKGADGTEAFFGQGTRLTVV.